The rows below give T cell receptor beta chains drawn from one sample of a study of OX40 agonist ivuxolimab in advanced cancers. The data were produced by immunoSEQ multiplex PCR, yet TCRdb's version contains in-frame clones alone and is incomplete. The sample contains over 100,000 clones, over 75% of which appear only once. The specimen comprised CD4+ or CD8+ T cells sorted from blood, sampled in a trial of the OX40 agonist ivuxolimab. The receptor set was obtained from an adult with an advanced solid tumor such as melanoma, head and neck, liver or kidney cancer. Each CDR3 is given with its conserved first and last residue.

v_call: TRBV30
j_call: TRBJ2-7
cdr3_length: 11
cdr3_aa: CAWSAGTEQYF

v_call: TRBV6-4
j_call: TRBJ1-2
cdr3_length: 16
cdr3_aa: CASSDSRAAGVWGYTF

v_call: TRBV7-2
j_call: TRBJ2-5
cdr3_length: 14
cdr3_aa: CASSPGLARETQYF

v_call: TRBV4-1
j_call: TRBJ1-1
cdr3_length: 15
cdr3_aa: CASSPVGTPNTEAFF

v_call: TRBV27
j_call: TRBJ2-1
cdr3_length: 15
cdr3_aa: CASSPGTSSYNEQFF

v_call: TRBV6-6
j_call: TRBJ2-2
cdr3_length: 14
cdr3_aa: CASSRPRDPGELFF

v_call: TRBV28
j_call: TRBJ2-5
cdr3_length: 13
cdr3_aa: CASSLFAGFGQYF

v_call: TRBV4-2
j_call: TRBJ2-3
cdr3_length: 16
cdr3_aa: CASSQDGLAGADTQYF

v_call: TRBV5-1
j_call: TRBJ2-5
cdr3_length: 12
cdr3_aa: CASKREQETQYF

v_call: TRBV5-1
j_call: TRBJ1-5
cdr3_length: 15
cdr3_aa: CASRAGTEQNQPQHF

v_call: TRBV11-3
j_call: TRBJ1-5
cdr3_length: 13
cdr3_aa: CASSTQGGQPQHF

v_call: TRBV29-1
j_call: TRBJ2-5
cdr3_length: 13
cdr3_aa: CSVGQMSAETQYF

v_call: TRBV4-3
j_call: TRBJ2-7
cdr3_length: 15
cdr3_aa: CASSQATGGSYEQYF

v_call: TRBV28
j_call: TRBJ1-2
cdr3_length: 17
cdr3_aa: CASSLAGSIGTNYGYTF

v_call: TRBV7-2
j_call: TRBJ2-3
cdr3_length: 13
cdr3_aa: CASSRDIVDTQYF

v_call: TRBV30
j_call: TRBJ1-1
cdr3_length: 12
cdr3_aa: CAWSVSGPEAFF

v_call: TRBV9
j_call: TRBJ2-2
cdr3_length: 18
cdr3_aa: CASSVGGGALSNTGELFF

v_call: TRBV18
j_call: TRBJ2-5
cdr3_length: 15
cdr3_aa: CASSPQYRGPETQYF

v_call: TRBV5-1
j_call: TRBJ2-7
cdr3_length: 13
cdr3_aa: CASSLRANYEQYF

v_call: TRBV6-5
j_call: TRBJ1-3
cdr3_length: 14
cdr3_aa: CASSYSASGNTIYF

v_call: TRBV7-9
j_call: TRBJ1-2
cdr3_length: 13
cdr3_aa: CASSLDSGNGYTF

v_call: TRBV6-5
j_call: TRBJ2-7
cdr3_length: 15
cdr3_aa: CASSYRDTGIYEQYF

v_call: TRBV10-3
j_call: TRBJ2-7
cdr3_length: 12
cdr3_aa: CATREGGNEQYF

v_call: TRBV6-1
j_call: TRBJ1-6
cdr3_length: 14
cdr3_aa: CASSDQTGNSPLHF

v_call: TRBV6-5
j_call: TRBJ2-3
cdr3_length: 15
cdr3_aa: CASSWRASSTDTQYF

v_call: TRBV6-6
j_call: TRBJ2-2
cdr3_length: 14
cdr3_aa: CASRSGGSTGELFF

v_call: TRBV9
j_call: TRBJ2-1
cdr3_length: 16
cdr3_aa: CASSVAQEPTYNEQFF

v_call: TRBV19
j_call: TRBJ2-4
cdr3_length: 13
cdr3_aa: CASSMRSKNIQYF